Listed below are T cell receptor beta chains from one sample, sequenced in a study of PD-1 blockade in classical Hodgkin lymphoma. Libraries were prepared by immunoSEQ multiplex PCR; TCRdb keeps only in-frame clonotypes and omits some of them. The sample carries roughly 150,000 clones, approximately 80% recorded once. The sample consisted of peripheral blood mononuclear cells (PBMCs), taken before the second cycle of nivolumab. The receptors here all came from a human donor with classical Hodgkin lymphoma. CDR3s include the opening cysteine and the closing phenylalanine or tryptophan. Each record gives: D gene, J gene, clone size, V gene, CDR3 DNA, CDR3 protein. The D gene is left open where the match is weak. Expanded clones are given a class, and other clones once, few, many or no size at all.

d_call: .; j_call: TRBJ2-2; clone_size: .; v_call: TRBV18; cdr3_nt: TGTGCCAGCTCACCGGGTTCAGGTGCAGGGACAAACACCGGGGAGCTGTTTTTT; cdr3_aa: CASSPGSGAGTNTGELFF
d_call: TRBD1; j_call: TRBJ2-5; clone_size: .; v_call: TRBV5-8; cdr3_nt: TGTGCCAGCAGCTTGGCCCGGACAGGGGGCGAAGAGACCCAGTACTTC; cdr3_aa: CASSLARTGGEETQYF
d_call: .; j_call: TRBJ1-2; clone_size: .; v_call: TRBV5-4; cdr3_nt: TGTGCCAGCAGCGCCGGGGGGTACTATGGCTACACCTTC; cdr3_aa: CASSAGGYYGYTF
d_call: TRBD1; j_call: TRBJ1-1; clone_size: many; v_call: TRBV5-1; cdr3_nt: TGCGCCAGCAGTCCAGGGGGGTGGAACACTGAAGCTTTCTTT; cdr3_aa: CASSPGGWNTEAFF
d_call: .; j_call: TRBJ1-3; clone_size: .; v_call: TRBV5-6; cdr3_nt: TGTGCCAGCAGCTTGGGAGAGAGCTCTGGAAACACCATATATTTT; cdr3_aa: CASSLGESSGNTIYF
d_call: .; j_call: TRBJ2-7; clone_size: .; v_call: TRBV5-3; cdr3_nt: TGTGCCAGGCCCGGGTCCAGAGGCGAGCAGTACTTC; cdr3_aa: CARPGSRGEQYF
d_call: TRBD2; j_call: TRBJ2-1; clone_size: few; v_call: TRBV30; cdr3_nt: TGTGCCTGGAGTCTAGCGGACAATGAGCAGTTCTTC; cdr3_aa: CAWSLADNEQFF
d_call: .; j_call: TRBJ1-3; clone_size: .; v_call: TRBV5-1; cdr3_nt: TGCGCCAGCAGCCTACCACGAAAACACTCTGGAAACACCATATATTTT; cdr3_aa: CASSLPRKHSGNTIYF
d_call: TRBD1; j_call: TRBJ1-2; clone_size: .; v_call: TRBV5-4; cdr3_nt: TGTGCCAGCAGCTGGGGACAGGGGGCTAACTATGGCTACACCTTC; cdr3_aa: CASSWGQGANYGYTF
d_call: .; j_call: TRBJ2-1; clone_size: .; v_call: TRBV27; cdr3_nt: TGTGCCAGCAGTCTCCACGGGGCTAGGGATGACAATGAGCAGTTCTTC; cdr3_aa: CASSLHGARDDNEQFF
d_call: .; j_call: TRBJ1-4; clone_size: few; v_call: TRBV19; cdr3_nt: TGTGCCAGTAGTATTCGGCCACCGACTAATGAAAAACTGTTTTTT; cdr3_aa: CASSIRPPTNEKLFF
d_call: .; j_call: TRBJ1-2; clone_size: .; v_call: TRBV30; cdr3_nt: TGTGCCTGGAGTGGTATGAACAGATGGAACTATGGCTACACCTTC; cdr3_aa: CAWSGMNRWNYGYTF
d_call: .; j_call: TRBJ2-7; clone_size: .; v_call: TRBV28; cdr3_nt: TGTGCCAGCAGTTACGATATCACAGGGAGGTGGGCCTACGAGCAGTACTTC; cdr3_aa: CASSYDITGRWAYEQYF
d_call: .; j_call: TRBJ1-5; clone_size: many; v_call: TRBV18; cdr3_nt: TGTGCCAGCTCAGCTATTAGCAATCAGCCCCAGCATTTT; cdr3_aa: CASSAISNQPQHF
d_call: .; j_call: TRBJ2-4; clone_size: .; v_call: TRBV4-1; cdr3_nt: TGCGCCAGCAGCCAAGCCGAGACTTCACTAGCCAAAAACATTCAGTACTTC; cdr3_aa: CASSQAETSLAKNIQYF
d_call: .; j_call: TRBJ1-1; clone_size: .; v_call: TRBV27; cdr3_nt: TGTGCCAGCAGTTCGGGACTGTTGGGTGAAGCTTTCTTT; cdr3_aa: CASSSGLLGEAFF
d_call: .; j_call: TRBJ1-3; clone_size: .; v_call: TRBV5-1; cdr3_nt: TGCGCCAGCAGCCCCGAGGGGGGCACCATATATTTT; cdr3_aa: CASSPEGGTIYF
d_call: .; j_call: TRBJ2-3; clone_size: .; v_call: TRBV6-5; cdr3_nt: TGTGCCAGCAGTTACTCGCGGCAGGGTACAGATACGCAGTATTTT; cdr3_aa: CASSYSRQGTDTQYF
d_call: .; j_call: TRBJ1-2; clone_size: once; v_call: TRBV27; cdr3_nt: TGTGCCAGCGGGGACGGGGATCTATGGCGCGGCTACACCTTC; cdr3_aa: CASGDGDLWRGYTF
d_call: .; j_call: TRBJ2-3; clone_size: .; v_call: TRBV30; cdr3_nt: TGTGCCTGGAGTGTAGGGAACACAGATACGCAGTATTTT; cdr3_aa: CAWSVGNTDTQYF
d_call: TRBD2; j_call: TRBJ2-7; clone_size: .; v_call: TRBV6-5; cdr3_nt: TGTGCCAGCACCTACGCAGTAGCGGGGGCGGGGGAGCAGTACTTC; cdr3_aa: CASTYAVAGAGEQYF
d_call: TRBD1; j_call: TRBJ1-4; clone_size: .; v_call: TRBV9; cdr3_nt: TGTGCCAGCAGCTCAACAGGGGTCGGCGAAAAACTGTTTTTT; cdr3_aa: CASSSTGVGEKLFF
d_call: TRBD2; j_call: TRBJ2-3; clone_size: .; v_call: TRBV15; cdr3_nt: TGTGCCACCAGCAGATGGCCCCGGACTAGCTCCTCTCGCACAGATACGCAGTATTTT; cdr3_aa: CATSRWPRTSSSRTDTQYF